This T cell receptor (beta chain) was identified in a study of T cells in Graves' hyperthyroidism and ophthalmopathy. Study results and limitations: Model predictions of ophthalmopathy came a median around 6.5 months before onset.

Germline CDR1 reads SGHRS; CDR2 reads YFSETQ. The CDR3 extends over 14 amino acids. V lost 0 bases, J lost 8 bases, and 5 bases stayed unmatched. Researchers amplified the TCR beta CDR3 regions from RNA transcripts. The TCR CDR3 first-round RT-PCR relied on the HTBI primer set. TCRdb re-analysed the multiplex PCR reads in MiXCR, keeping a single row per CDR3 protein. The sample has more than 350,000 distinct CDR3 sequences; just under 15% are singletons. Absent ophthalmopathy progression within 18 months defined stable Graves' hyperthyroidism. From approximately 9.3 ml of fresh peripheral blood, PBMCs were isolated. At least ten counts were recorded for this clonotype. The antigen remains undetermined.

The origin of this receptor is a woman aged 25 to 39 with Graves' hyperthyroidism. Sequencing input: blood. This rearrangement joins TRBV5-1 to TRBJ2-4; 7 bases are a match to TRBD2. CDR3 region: CASSLGLARDIQYF. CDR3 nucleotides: TGCGCCAGCAGCTTGGGACTAGCTAGGGACATTCAGTACTTC.